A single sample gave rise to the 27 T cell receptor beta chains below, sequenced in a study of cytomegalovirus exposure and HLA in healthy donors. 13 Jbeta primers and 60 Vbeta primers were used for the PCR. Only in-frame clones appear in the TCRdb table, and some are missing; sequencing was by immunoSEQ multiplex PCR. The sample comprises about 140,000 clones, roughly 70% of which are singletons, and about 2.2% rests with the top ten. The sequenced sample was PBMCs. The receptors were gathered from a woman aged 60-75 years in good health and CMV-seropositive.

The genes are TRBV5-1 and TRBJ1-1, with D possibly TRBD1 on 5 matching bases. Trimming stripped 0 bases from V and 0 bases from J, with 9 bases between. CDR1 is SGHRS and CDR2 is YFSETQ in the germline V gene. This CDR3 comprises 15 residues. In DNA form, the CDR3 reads TGCGCCAGCAGCTTGGGACAGCACATGAACACTGAAGCTTTCTTT. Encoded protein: CASSLGQHMNTEAFF.

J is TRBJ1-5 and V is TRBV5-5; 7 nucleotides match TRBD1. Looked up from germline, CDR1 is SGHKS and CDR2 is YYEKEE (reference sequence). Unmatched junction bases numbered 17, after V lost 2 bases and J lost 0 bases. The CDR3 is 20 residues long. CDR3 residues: CASSLFLGAGGDYSNQPQHF. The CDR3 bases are TGTGCCAGCAGCTTATTTTTAGGGGCAGGGGGAGACTATAGCAATCAGCCCCAGCATTTT.

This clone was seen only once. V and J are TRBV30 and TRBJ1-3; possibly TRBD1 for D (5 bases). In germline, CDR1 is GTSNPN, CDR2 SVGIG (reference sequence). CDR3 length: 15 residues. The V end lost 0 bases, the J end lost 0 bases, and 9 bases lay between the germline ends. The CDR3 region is CAWSVRRGSGNTIYF. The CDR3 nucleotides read TGTGCCTGGAGTGTACGTAGGGGCTCTGGAAACACCATATATTTT.

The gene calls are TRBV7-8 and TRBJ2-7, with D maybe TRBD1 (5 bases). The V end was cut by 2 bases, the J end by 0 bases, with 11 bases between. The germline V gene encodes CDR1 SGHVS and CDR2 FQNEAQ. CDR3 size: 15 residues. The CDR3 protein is CASSLTDKSSYEQYF. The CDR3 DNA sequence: TGTGCCAGCAGCTTAACGGACAAGAGCTCCTACGAGCAGTACTTC. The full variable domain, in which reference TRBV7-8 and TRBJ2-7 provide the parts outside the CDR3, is GAGVSQSPRYKVAKRGQDVALRCDPISGHVSLFWYQQALGQGPEFLTYFQNEAQLDKSGLPSDRFFAERPEGSVSTLKIQRTQQEDSAVYLCASSLTDKSSYEQYFGPGTRLTVT.

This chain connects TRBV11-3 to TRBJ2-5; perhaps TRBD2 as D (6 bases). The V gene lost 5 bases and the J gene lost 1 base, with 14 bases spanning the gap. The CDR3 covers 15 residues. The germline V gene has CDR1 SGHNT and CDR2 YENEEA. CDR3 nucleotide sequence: TGTGCCAGCAGCATTAGCGGAGCGTCCCAAGAGACCCAGTACTTC. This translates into CASSISGASQETQYF.

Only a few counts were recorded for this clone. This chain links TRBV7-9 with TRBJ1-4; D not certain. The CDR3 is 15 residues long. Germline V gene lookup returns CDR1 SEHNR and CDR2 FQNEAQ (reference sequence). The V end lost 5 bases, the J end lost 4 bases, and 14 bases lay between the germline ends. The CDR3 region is CASSPYPLLNEKLFF. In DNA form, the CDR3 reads TGTGCCAGCAGCCCCTACCCCTTACTTAATGAAAAACTGTTTTTT.

The CDR3, as DNA: TGTGCCAGCAGCTTAGCATTCGCCGGGACTAGCTTTTACGAGCAGTACTTC. Its translation: CASSLAFAGTSFYEQYF. J is TRBJ2-7 and V is TRBV11-2, with 9 bases lining up with TRBD2. The germline V gene encodes CDR1 SGHAT and CDR2 FQNNGV. The CDR3 consists of 17 residues. Losses at the gene ends were 1 base for V and 4 bases for J; bases not matched to a gene: 11.

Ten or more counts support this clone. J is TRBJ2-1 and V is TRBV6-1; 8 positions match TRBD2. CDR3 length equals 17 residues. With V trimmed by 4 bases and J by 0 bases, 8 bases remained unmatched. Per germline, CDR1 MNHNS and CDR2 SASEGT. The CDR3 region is CASSARTSSPSYNEQFF. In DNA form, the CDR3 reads TGTGCCAGCAGTGCCAGGACTAGCTCGCCCTCCTACAATGAGCAGTTCTTC.

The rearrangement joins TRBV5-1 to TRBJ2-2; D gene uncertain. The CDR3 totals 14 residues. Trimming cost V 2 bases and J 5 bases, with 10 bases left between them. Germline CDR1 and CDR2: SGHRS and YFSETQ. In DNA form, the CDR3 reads TGCGCCAGCAGCTTAACTACCAGTACCGGGGAGCTGTTTTTT. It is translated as CASSLTTSTGELFF.

CDR3 residues: CASSERQGYNEQFF. The CDR3, as DNA: TGTGCCAGCAGTGAAAGGCAGGGTTACAATGAGCAGTTCTTC. The chain employs TRBV2 and TRBJ2-1, with D possibly TRBD1 on 5 matching bases. Trimming took off 2 bases at V and 4 bases at J, with 9 bases between the two ends. Germline V CDR1 and CDR2: SNHLY, FYNNEI. This CDR3 is built from 14 residues.

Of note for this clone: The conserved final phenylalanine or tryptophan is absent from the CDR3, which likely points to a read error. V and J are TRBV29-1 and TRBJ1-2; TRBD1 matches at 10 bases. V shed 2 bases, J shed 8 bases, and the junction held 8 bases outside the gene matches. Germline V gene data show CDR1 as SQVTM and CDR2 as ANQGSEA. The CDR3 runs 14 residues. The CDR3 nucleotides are TGCAGCGTTGAAACGACAGGGGGCGTGAGGGGCTACACCTTA. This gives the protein CSVETTGGVRGYTL.

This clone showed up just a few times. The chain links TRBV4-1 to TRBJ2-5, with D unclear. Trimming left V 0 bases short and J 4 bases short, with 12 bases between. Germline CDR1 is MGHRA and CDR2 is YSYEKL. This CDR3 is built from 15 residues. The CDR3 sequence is CASSQDNGRGETQYF. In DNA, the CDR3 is TGCGCCAGCAGCCAAGATAATGGCCGCGGAGAGACCCAGTACTTC.

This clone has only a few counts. CDR3 residues: CASSPERENEQFF. CDR3 nucleotides: TGTGCCAGCAGCCCGGAGCGGGAGAATGAGCAGTTCTTC. The chain is built from TRBV5-4 and TRBJ2-1; 8 positions match TRBD2. The CDR3 runs 13 residues. CDR1 is SGHNT, CDR2 YYREEE, per germline (reference sequence). The ends lost 4 bases at V and 7 bases at J; junction bases unmatched: 4.

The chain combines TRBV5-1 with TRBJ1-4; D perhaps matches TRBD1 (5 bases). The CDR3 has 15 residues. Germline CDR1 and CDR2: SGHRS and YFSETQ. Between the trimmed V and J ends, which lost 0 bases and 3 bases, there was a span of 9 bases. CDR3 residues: CASSLGGVANEKLFF. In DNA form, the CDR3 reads TGCGCCAGCAGCTTGGGGGGGGTTGCTAATGAAAAACTGTTTTTT.

CDR3 sequence (DNA): TGTGCCAGCAGTGGCCTCGGGGGGGTTGACTATGGCTACACCTTC. Protein sequence: CASSGLGGVDYGYTF. V and J are TRBV25-1 and TRBJ1-2, with D possibly matching TRBD1 (5 bases). Germline V gene lookup returns CDR1 MGHDK and CDR2 SYGVNS. Deletions cut 4 bases from V and 3 bases from J, with 15 bases between. The CDR3 extends over 15 amino acids.

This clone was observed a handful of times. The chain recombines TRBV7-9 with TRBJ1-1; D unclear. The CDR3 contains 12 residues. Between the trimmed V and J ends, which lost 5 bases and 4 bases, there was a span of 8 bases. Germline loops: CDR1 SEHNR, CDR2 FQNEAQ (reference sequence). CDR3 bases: TGTGCCAGCAGCATAAGGAGCACTGAAGCTTTCTTT. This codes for CASSIRSTEAFF.

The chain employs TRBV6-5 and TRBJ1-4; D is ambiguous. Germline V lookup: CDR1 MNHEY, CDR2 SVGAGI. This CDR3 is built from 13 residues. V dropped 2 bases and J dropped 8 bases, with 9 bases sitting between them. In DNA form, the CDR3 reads TGTGCCAGCAGTTACGAAACGGGGGAAAAACTGTTTTTT. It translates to CASSYETGEKLFF.

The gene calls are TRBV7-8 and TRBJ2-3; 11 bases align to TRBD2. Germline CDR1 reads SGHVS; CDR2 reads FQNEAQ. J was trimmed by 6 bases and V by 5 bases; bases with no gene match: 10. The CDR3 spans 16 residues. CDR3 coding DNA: TGTGCCAGCAGCCCCCGGACTAGCGGGTTCCTGGATACGCAGTATTTT. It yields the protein CASSPRTSGFLDTQYF.

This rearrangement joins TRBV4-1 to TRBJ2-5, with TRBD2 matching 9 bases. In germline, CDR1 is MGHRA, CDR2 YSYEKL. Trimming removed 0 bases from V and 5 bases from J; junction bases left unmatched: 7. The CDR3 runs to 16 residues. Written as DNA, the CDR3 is TGCGCCAGCAGCCAAGAGGGTTTAGCGGGAGCGGAGACCCAGTACTTC. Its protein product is CASSQEGLAGAETQYF.

The CDR3 region is CASSLYGGLAGVRTDTQYF. CDR3 in DNA: TGTGCCAGCAGTTTATACGGGGGACTAGCGGGAGTTCGAACAGATACGCAGTATTTT. The V call is TRBV27, the J call TRBJ2-3, with TRBD2 identical over 14 bases. The CDR3 sequence is 19 residues long. CDR1 is MNHEY, CDR2 SMNVEV, per germline (reference sequence). V shed 1 base, J shed 3 bases, and the junction held 9 bases outside the gene matches.

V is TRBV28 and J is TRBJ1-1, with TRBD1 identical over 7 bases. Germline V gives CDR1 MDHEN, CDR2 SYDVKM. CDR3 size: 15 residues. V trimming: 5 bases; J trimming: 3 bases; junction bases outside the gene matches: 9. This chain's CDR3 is CASSKTGILHTEAFF. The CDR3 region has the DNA TGTGCCAGCAGTAAGACAGGGATTCTGCACACTGAAGCTTTCTTT.

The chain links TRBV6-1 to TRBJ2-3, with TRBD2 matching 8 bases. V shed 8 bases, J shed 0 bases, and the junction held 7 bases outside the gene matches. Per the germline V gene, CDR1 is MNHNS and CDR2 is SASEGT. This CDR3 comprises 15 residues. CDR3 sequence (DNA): TGTGCCAGCCAAGCGGGAGATACTAGCACAGATACGCAGTATTTT. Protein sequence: CASQAGDTSTDTQYF.

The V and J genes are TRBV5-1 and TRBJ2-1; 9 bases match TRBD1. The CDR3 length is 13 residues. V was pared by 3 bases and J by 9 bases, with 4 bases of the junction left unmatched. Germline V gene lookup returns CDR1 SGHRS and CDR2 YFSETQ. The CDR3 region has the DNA TGCGCCAGCAGCTCGGGACAGGGCGGTGAGCAGTTCTTC. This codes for CASSSGQGGEQFF.

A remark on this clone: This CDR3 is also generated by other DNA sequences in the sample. The CDR3 nucleotides are TGTGCCAGCTCCCCGGAGGTCGGGGAGCTGTTTTTT. This codes for CASSPEVGELFF. V usage is TRBV18 and J usage is TRBJ2-2, with D perhaps TRBD2 (5 bases). Trimming stripped 6 bases from V and 7 bases from J, with 9 bases between. The CDR3 is made up of 12 amino acids. Germline V gene lookup returns CDR1 KGHSH and CDR2 LQKENI.

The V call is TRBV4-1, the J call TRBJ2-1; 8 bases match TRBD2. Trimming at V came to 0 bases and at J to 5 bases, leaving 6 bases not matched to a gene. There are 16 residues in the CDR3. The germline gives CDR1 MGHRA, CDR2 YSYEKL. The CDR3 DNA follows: TGCGCCAGCAGCCAAGATAGGAGCGGGAGTCACAATGAGCAGTTCTTC. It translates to CASSQDRSGSHNEQFF.

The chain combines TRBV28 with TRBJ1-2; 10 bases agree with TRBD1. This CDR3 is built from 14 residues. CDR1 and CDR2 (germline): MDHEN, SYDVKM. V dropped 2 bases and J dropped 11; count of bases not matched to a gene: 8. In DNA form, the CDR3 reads TGTGCCAGCAGTTTAGGGGGACAGGGGAGTTTTTACACCTTC. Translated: CASSLGGQGSFYTF.

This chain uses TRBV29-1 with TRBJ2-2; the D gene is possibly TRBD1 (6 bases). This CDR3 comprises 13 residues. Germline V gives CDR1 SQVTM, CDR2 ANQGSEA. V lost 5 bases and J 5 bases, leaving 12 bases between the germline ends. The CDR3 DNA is TGCAGCGTTATGACAGGTCCAACCGGGGAGCTGTTTTTT. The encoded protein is CSVMTGPTGELFF.